This T cell receptor (beta chain) is drawn from a study of blood T cell repertoires in COVID-19. Overall study: Acute and convalescent COVID-19 samples came from the United States, Italy and Spain. T cells, B-cell-depleted T cells, or PBMCs supplied cDNA or gDNA.

The protocol was immunoSEQ multiplex PCR, while the TCRdb copy is restricted to in-frame clones and leaves out a portion. The sample contains some 30,000 clones, roughly 90% of which appear only once. The CDR3 runs to 16 residues. The germline gives CDR1 MNHEY, CDR2 SMNVEV (reference sequence). V was cut by 4 bases and J by 3 bases, with 15 bases left in between. The material sequenced was peripheral blood. The V and J genes are TRBV27 and TRBJ1-4, with a tentative D call TRBD1 (5 bases). This TCR was recovered from a man in his sixties with active COVID-19. CDR3 coding DNA: TGTGCCAGCAGTTCCAACTCAGGGTGGTCTAATGAAAAACTGTTTTTT. The encoded protein is CASSSNSGWSNEKLFF.